This TCR beta chain emerged from a study of blood T cell repertoires in COVID-19. After removal of 0 bases from V and 0 bases from J, the junction contained 11 bases not matched to a gene. The CDR3 has 18 amino acids. Germline CDR1 and CDR2: SGHRS and YFSETQ. Sequencing used immunoSEQ multiplex PCR; TCRdb keeps in-frame clones, though not all of them. This table has about 45,000 clones, approximately 80% appearing once. The sequencing sample was made of peripheral blood. This TCR was sampled from a human donor in a cohort sampled during active COVID-19. The V call is TRBV5-1, the J call TRBJ1-1, with 7 bases lining up with TRBD1. DNA of the CDR3: TGCGCCAGCAGCTTGGTTACCGGGACAGCGATAATGAACACTGAAGCTTTCTTT. Its translation: CASSLVTGTAIMNTEAFF.